Detailed here is one TCR beta chain. Its specificity is unknown. The data are from a study of response to subunit inactivated influenza vaccine. General study results and limits: T cells newly recruited by each seasonal influenza vaccination are few, the authors suggested.

Trimming cost V 3 bases and J 3 bases; bases outside gene matches: 5. CDR1 is SGHRS, CDR2 YFSETQ, per germline. CDR3 size: 15 residues. TCRdb recomputed calls from the RT-PCR reads with MiXCR, one row per CDR3 protein. The data hold approximately 530,000 distinct CDR3 sequences, with over 10% observed a single time. The chain carries TRBV5-1 and TRBJ2-3, with 9 bases aligning to TRBD1. Source: PBMCs from blood, taken roughly 47 days after vaccination. The receptor was derived from a man in his forties or fifties who received an inactivated influenza vaccine. The CDR3 sequence is CASSSGQGKTDTQYF. In nucleotides, the CDR3 is TGCGCCAGCAGCTCCGGACAGGGGAAGACAGATACGCAGTATTTT.